This TCR beta chain stems from a study of blood T cell repertoires in COVID-19. In the study overall: Both acute and convalescent COVID-19 samples were obtained from the United States, Italy and Spain. Nucleic acid was either cDNA or gDNA, and it came from T cells, B-cell-depleted T cells, or PBMCs.

How the authors handled the data: It was from reference gene primer amplification that nucleated cell counts were estimated. Only in-frame clones appear in the TCRdb table, and some are missing; sequencing was by immunoSEQ multiplex PCR. V, J and clone size reflect that table, while D and trimming were determined from the DNA. This table has approximately 220,000 clones, about 87% appearing once. Trimming took off 6 bases at V and 8 bases at J, with 14 bases between the two ends. The germline V gene encodes CDR1 MNHEY and CDR2 SVGAGI. The CDR3 is made up of 13 amino acids. This rearrangement joins TRBV6-5 to TRBJ2-1, with a possible D match to TRBD1 (6 bases). Sequenced sample: peripheral blood. This TCR was recovered from a man aged 55 to 70 with acute or convalescent COVID-19. This CDR3 reads CASRVTGTHEQFF. The CDR3 nucleotides read TGTGCCAGCAGGGTTACAGGGACCCATGAGCAGTTCTTC.